Included here is one T cell receptor beta chain sequence, with context. The antigen is not known. CDR1 and CDR2 from the germline V gene are MRHNA and SNTAGT. The CDR3 loop spans 13 amino acids. Trimming took 2 bases from V and 5 from J; bases not matched to a gene: 0. This record comes from a study of vaccination effects on CD4 cells after COVID-19. Generated by immunoSEQ multiplex PCR, the TCRdb table keeps only in-frame clones and is missing some. The sample lists about 24,000 clones, roughly 76% seen once, with 5.6% in the top ten. Sequencing was preceded by expansion of antigen-specific CD4+ T cells with viral peptide pools in the ViraFEST assay. Subsequent to a culture period of more than 9 days, CD4+ T cells were isolated. Vaccination of participants consisted of two doses of either the BNT162b2 or mRNA-1273 vaccine.

The starting material was CD4+ T cells from PBMCs cultured with SARS-CoV-2 spike peptides, obtained after COVID-19 vaccination. This receptor was obtained from a human donor who received a COVID-19 vaccine. Some clones in this sample may be carry-over from other donors' samples. The chain is built from TRBV6-4 and TRBJ2-3; 8 bases fit TRBD1. The CDR3 coding sequence is TGTGCCAGCAGTGACGACAGGGGAGATACGCAGTATTTT. This encodes CASSDDRGDTQYF.